The present T cell receptor (beta chain) was sequenced within a study of blood T cell repertoires in COVID-19. The V and J ends lost 5 bases and 6 bases respectively, with 16 bases between them. CDR1 and CDR2 (germline): SGHVS, FQNEAQ. This CDR3 has 15 amino acids. Assay: immunoSEQ multiplex PCR; the TCRdb copy retains only in-frame clones and omits some. The top ten clones hold approximately 7.3% of a sample with a few hundred thousand clones, over 80% of them seen once. The sequence was collected from a woman in her forties who had recovered from COVID-19. The chain is built from TRBV7-8 and TRBJ1-4; possibly TRBD1 for D (6 bases). Sample: PBMCs or T cells enriched from blood (not recorded which). The CDR3 reads CASSPVGGRHEKLFF. For the CDR3, the DNA is TGTGCCAGCAGCCCAGTGGGGGGGCGGCATGAAAAACTGTTTTTT.